This T cell receptor (beta chain) came from a study of shared clonotypes between healthy human individuals (dated by TCRdb to between 2020 and 2021). At the level of the whole study: A few men and a couple of women, aged 18 to 49 years, made up the cohort. For each donor, CD4 naive and CD4 memory were each run on three plates, CD8 naive on two plates, and CD8 memory on one plate. To estimate repertoire size and how much clonotype sharing occurs between individuals, the study deeply sequenced the blood TCR repertoires of five healthy adults. To increase sequencing depth and limit assay-specific biases, TCR repertoire library preparation and sequencing were carried out by different laboratories using diverse techniques. Between about 0.8 and 8.9 billion PBMCs per donor were obtained by leukapheresis.

Donors were healthy HIV-negative adults with no recently reported acute infections or vaccinations. All donors were Caucasian adults living in Nashville, Tennessee, USA. CD4+ T cells were enriched by magnetic negative selection; naive cells were then positively selected on CD45RA, and the negative fraction formed the memory subset. Blood was collected by leukapheresis, and PBMCs were isolated by Ficoll-Histopaque density gradient centrifugation and then cryopreserved in liquid nitrogen vapor phase. Purity and quantity of every magnetically sorted T cell population were checked by analytical flow cytometry. Genomic DNA was isolated from every sorted fraction and measured by UV absorbance on a Nanodrop 2000c. Study-wide findings and limitations: When a few donors were compared, the shared fraction of clonotypes was about 5% for naive CD4, over 3% for naive CD8, about 2.5% for memory CD4, and 0.35% to 0.4% for memory CD8. Only blood was sampled, and tissue TCR repertoires likely differ from those in blood. Based on pairwise subsampling, the degree of clonotype sharing among donors was expected to be affected by sequencing depth. Larger estimated clonotype richness was generally found for naive subsets than for memory subsets. Compared with non-shared clonotypes, the clonotypes found in all four sorted-subset donors had higher generation probabilities. Because the study included a small number of donors, the genetic and exposure-history diversity represented was limited. Incomplete sequencing was indicated by rarefaction of sorted-subset datasets, despite the large sequencing depth.

TCR CDR3 regions were amplified from genomic DNA by multiplex PCR using the deep immunoSEQ assay. For each cell subset, the extracted genomic DNA was distributed evenly across all wells of several immunoSEQ 96-well plates, and each plate served as one replicate. For sorted subsets, roughly 190 ng of genomic DNA, equivalent to 30,000 or so T cell genomes, went into each replicate PCR. Purified libraries were measured with a Qubit 3.0 fluorometer, size-checked on a Bioanalyzer 2100, and measured again with the KAPA Library Quantification kit. Every immunoSEQ 96-well plate was sequenced on a dedicated single-read 150-cycle Illumina NextSeq 550 flow cell. Under the source paper's analysis protocol: The immunoSEQ output contained only junctional sequences without quality scores, so filtering could not match that applied to full-length reads. To assign V/J genes and CDR3, sequences were annotated against IMGT germline references using PyIR, a Python wrapper for IgBLAST v1.9. Reads were removed for weak V/J assignments (E-value above 1e-6), missing CDR3, stop codons, out-of-frame junctions, or ambiguous translated residues. V3J clonotypes were defined as sequences sharing an identical inferred V gene, J gene, and CDR3 amino acid sequence. The percentage overlap between two repertoires was calculated by dividing the number of shared unique clonotypes by the size of the smaller repertoire. Three approaches were used to assess repertoire richness: RTK rarefaction, the Chao1 estimator, and Recon v2.1 estimates of unobserved clonotypes. Generation probabilities were computed with OLGA for all TCRbeta clonotypes obtained by the gDNA method from a handful of donors. This is the immuneACCESS table as TCRdb keeps it, with only in-frame sequences that have V and J called. A part of the clones is gone; compared with another copy, unresolved V genes explain less than half, and the rest is unexplained. The DNA gave D and trimming, while V, J and clone size come from that table. The sample contains about 2 million clones, about 95% of them found a single time. More than 0.1% of the sample is held by the ten biggest clonotypes.

Trimming removed 1 base from V and 2 bases from J, leaving 8 bases between the germline ends. CDR1 is given as MGHRA and CDR2 as YSYEKL, both from the germline V gene. From the cysteine through the phenylalanine, the CDR3 covers 14 amino acids. This entry keeps only the CDR3 DNA: 42 bases, framed from base 1. On this clone itself: Its recognized antigen is unknown. Base qualities are not provided; no much larger clone lies one nucleotide away.

This chain joins TRBV4-1 to TRBJ1-2; a tentative D call is TRBD1 (5 bases match). The receptor's source is a man between 18 and 29 years old in good health. Source material: naive CD4+ T cells sorted from blood. In light of the paper, this sample's cell subset or site label describes: CD45RA+ positively selected. The CDR3 region has the sequence CASSQGGWNYGYTF. The nucleotides read TGCGCCAGCAGCCAAGGGGGGTGGAACTATGGCTACACCTTC.